Listed below are T cell receptor beta chains from one sample, sequenced in a study of cytomegalovirus exposure and HLA in healthy donors. Using immunoSEQ multiplex PCR, the repertoire was profiled, and TCRdb retains in-frame clones only, with some absent. This sample has 130,000 or so clones, with around 8.5% found just once. Sequencing used PBMCs. These receptors came from a man in his forties or fifties in good health and CMV-seronegative. CDR3s include the opening cysteine and the closing phenylalanine or tryptophan. The D gene is left open where the match is weak. Some rows have no size entry. The others give once, few or many, or a class for an expanded clone.

v_call: TRBV6-1
d_call: NA
j_call: TRBJ2-7
cdr3_length: 12
clone_size: few
cdr3_nt: TGTGCCGTCCGGGACACTTTTTACGAGCAGTACTTC
cdr3_aa: CAVRDTFYEQYF

v_call: TRBV9
d_call: TRBD1
j_call: TRBJ1-5
cdr3_length: 14
clone_size: NA
cdr3_nt: TGTGCCAGCAGCGAGGGACAGGGTAATCAGCCCCAGCATTTT
cdr3_aa: CASSEGQGNQPQHF

v_call: TRBV7-2
d_call: TRBD2
j_call: TRBJ2-3
cdr3_length: 16
clone_size: once
cdr3_nt: TGTGCCAGCAGCATTTCTAGCGGGGGGGCCACAGATACGCAGTATTTT
cdr3_aa: CASSISSGGATDTQYF

v_call: TRBV7-9
d_call: TRBD1
j_call: TRBJ2-7
cdr3_length: 15
clone_size: few
cdr3_nt: TGTGCCAGCAGCTTAGGACAGGGGACCCACTACGAGCAGTACTTC
cdr3_aa: CASSLGQGTHYEQYF

v_call: TRBV9
d_call: TRBD2
j_call: TRBJ2-2
cdr3_length: 15
clone_size: NA
cdr3_nt: TGTGCCAGCAGCCCACGGAGCGGGGGGACCGGGGAGCTGTTTTTT
cdr3_aa: CASSPRSGGTGELFF

v_call: TRBV27
d_call: NA
j_call: TRBJ1-5
cdr3_length: 14
clone_size: NA
cdr3_nt: TGTGCCAGCAGTCCCCTCGGGGGGCATCAGCCCCAGCATTTT
cdr3_aa: CASSPLGGHQPQHF

v_call: TRBV7-9
d_call: TRBD1
j_call: TRBJ1-4
cdr3_length: 13
clone_size: few
cdr3_nt: TGTGCCAGCAGCTCAGGGACAGGGCTAAAACTGTTTTTT
cdr3_aa: CASSSGTGLKLFF

v_call: TRBV29-1
d_call: NA
j_call: TRBJ1-2
cdr3_length: 13
clone_size: NA
cdr3_nt: TGCAGCGTTGTTGTAGTGAGGGTTCTCGGCTACCCCTTC
cdr3_aa: CSVVVVRVLGYPF

v_call: TRBV29-1
d_call: NA
j_call: TRBJ2-5
cdr3_length: 13
clone_size: NA
cdr3_nt: TGCAGCGTGAGGGCCTCGGCGGGAGAGACCCAGTACTTC
cdr3_aa: CSVRASAGETQYF

v_call: TRBV19
d_call: NA
j_call: TRBJ1-5
cdr3_length: 14
clone_size: NA
cdr3_nt: TGTGCCAGTAGTGCGGGACCTAAAGGACAGCCCCAGCATTTT
cdr3_aa: CASSAGPKGQPQHF

v_call: TRBV2
d_call: TRBD1
j_call: TRBJ2-1
cdr3_length: 14
clone_size: few
cdr3_nt: TGTGCCAGCAGTGAAGAGGGGGCGCGGAATGAGCAGTTCTTC
cdr3_aa: CASSEEGARNEQFF

v_call: TRBV6-1
d_call: NA
j_call: TRBJ2-1
cdr3_length: 14
clone_size: NA
cdr3_nt: TGTGCCAGCACTCTAGGGGGTGGACTGGATGAGCAGTTCTTC
cdr3_aa: CASTLGGGLDEQFF

v_call: TRBV5-1
d_call: NA
j_call: TRBJ1-1
cdr3_length: 14
clone_size: NA
cdr3_nt: TGCGCCAGCAGCTTATCGACAGGGAACACTGAAGCTTTCTTT
cdr3_aa: CASSLSTGNTEAFF

v_call: TRBV4-1
d_call: TRBD1
j_call: TRBJ1-4
cdr3_length: 14
clone_size: few
cdr3_nt: TGCGCCAGCAGCCAAGGACAGGGGAATGAAAAACTGTTTTTT
cdr3_aa: CASSQGQGNEKLFF

v_call: TRBV5-6
d_call: TRBD1
j_call: TRBJ1-1
cdr3_length: 14
clone_size: NA
cdr3_nt: TGTGCCAGCAGCTTGGGACAGGGAAACCCTGAAGCTTTCTTT
cdr3_aa: CASSLGQGNPEAFF

v_call: TRBV7-9
d_call: TRBD1
j_call: TRBJ1-1
cdr3_length: 13
clone_size: NA
cdr3_nt: TGTGCCAGCAGCACGGGGACAGATACTGAAGCTTTCTTT
cdr3_aa: CASSTGTDTEAFF

v_call: TRBV11-2
d_call: TRBD2
j_call: TRBJ2-1
cdr3_length: 15
clone_size: NA
cdr3_nt: TGTGCCAGCAGCCCCAATAGCGGGGGGGTCAATGAGCAGTTCTTC
cdr3_aa: CASSPNSGGVNEQFF

v_call: TRBV6-1
d_call: TRBD1
j_call: TRBJ2-7
cdr3_length: 15
clone_size: NA
cdr3_nt: TGTGCCAGCAGTGGCCTCGGACAGGGGGCCCTCGAGCAGTACTTC
cdr3_aa: CASSGLGQGALEQYF

v_call: TRBV11-3
d_call: NA
j_call: TRBJ2-1
cdr3_length: 13
clone_size: NA
cdr3_nt: TGTGCCAGCAGCTCCTCGTCCTACAATGAGCAGTTCTTC
cdr3_aa: CASSSSSYNEQFF

v_call: TRBV6-6
d_call: NA
j_call: TRBJ2-3
cdr3_length: 15
clone_size: few
cdr3_nt: TGTGCCAGCAGTATACCGGGGATAGCCGCAGATACGCAGTATTTT
cdr3_aa: CASSIPGIAADTQYF

v_call: TRBV13
d_call: TRBD1
j_call: TRBJ1-3
cdr3_length: 14
clone_size: NA
cdr3_nt: TGTGCCAGCAGCCCCCAGACAGGGCGAAACACCATATATTTT
cdr3_aa: CASSPQTGRNTIYF

v_call: TRBV4-2
d_call: TRBD1
j_call: TRBJ2-7
cdr3_length: 16
clone_size: NA
cdr3_nt: TGTGCCAGCAGCCAAGATCGGGACAGGGGAGTCTACGAGCAGTACTTC
cdr3_aa: CASSQDRDRGVYEQYF

v_call: TRBV5-6
d_call: NA
j_call: TRBJ1-2
cdr3_length: 13
clone_size: NA
cdr3_nt: TGTGCCAGCAGCCCTTGGGAGGGAGATGGCTACACCTTC
cdr3_aa: CASSPWEGDGYTF

v_call: TRBV4-2
d_call: NA
j_call: TRBJ2-3
cdr3_length: 14
clone_size: few
cdr3_nt: TGTGCCAGCAGCCCTGGGGAGCTCACAGATACGCAGTATTTT
cdr3_aa: CASSPGELTDTQYF

v_call: TRBV19
d_call: TRBD1
j_call: TRBJ1-1
cdr3_length: 12
clone_size: NA
cdr3_nt: TGTGCCAGTAGTCACAGGGGCACTGAAGCTTTCTTT
cdr3_aa: CASSHRGTEAFF

v_call: TRBV2
d_call: NA
j_call: TRBJ1-1
cdr3_length: 13
clone_size: NA
cdr3_nt: TGTGCCAGCAAGGGGCTCATGAACACTGAAGCTTTCTTT
cdr3_aa: CASKGLMNTEAFF

v_call: TRBV5-8
d_call: TRBD1
j_call: TRBJ1-5
cdr3_length: 14
clone_size: NA
cdr3_nt: TGTGCCAGCAGCCGGACAGGGGGAAATCAGCCCCAGCATTTT
cdr3_aa: CASSRTGGNQPQHF